The 32 T cell receptor beta chains in this list originate from one sample, sequenced in a study of identical twins. TCRdb redid the calling of the 5' RACE reads with MiXCR, one entry per CDR3 protein. Of about 300,000 distinct CDR3 sequences detected, more than 9% appear once; the ten largest clones hold around 6.9%. The same sample was also studied in work on yellow fever vaccine responses in identical twins.

Sample: CD8+ T cells sorted from blood. The receptors here all came from a woman aged 18-29 years in good health.

At least ten counts were recorded for this clonotype. The chain links TRBV7-9 to TRBJ2-7; no firm D call. V shed 5 bases and J shed 2 bases, with 19 bases lying between them. The germline V gene has CDR1 SEHNR and CDR2 FQNEAQ (reference sequence). The CDR3 length is 16 residues. For the CDR3, the DNA is TGTGCCAGCAGCCCCCGGGTTTACTCGGACCCCTACGAGCAGTACTTC. It yields the protein CASSPRVYSDPYEQYF.

V usage is TRBV2 and J usage is TRBJ2-4, with 7 bases matching TRBD2. The V segment lost 6 bases and the J segment 8 bases; nucleotides outside the gene matches: 16. Germline loops: CDR1 SNHLY, CDR2 FYNNEI. CDR3 length: 16 residues. The CDR3 nucleotides are TGTGCCAGCAGGGACCCGGGACTATTTGCACTTGACATTCAGTACTTC. Amino acid sequence: CASRDPGLFALDIQYF.

The chain joins TRBV3-1 to TRBJ2-1; possibly TRBD2 for D (5 bases). The CDR3 is 17 amino acids. V lost 2 bases and J 0 bases, leaving 14 bases between the germline ends. CDR1 is LGHDT and CDR2 is YNNKEL in the germline V gene (reference sequence). In DNA form, the CDR3 reads TGTGCCAGCAGCCAAACTACAGCGGTTGCCTCCTACAATGAGCAGTTCTTC. Protein: CASSQTTAVASYNEQFF.

This clonotype has more than one count but fewer than ten. The chain uses TRBV27 and TRBJ2-7; D might be TRBD1 (6 bases). CDR3 size: 15 residues. The germline V gene encodes CDR1 MNHEY and CDR2 SMNVEV (reference sequence). Trimming took off 6 bases at V and 4 bases at J, with 19 bases between the two ends. The CDR3 DNA is TGTGCCAGCAGGGCCACAGGGCTGGGGTGGTACGAGCAGTACTTC. Encoded protein: CASRATGLGWYEQYF.

V gene TRBV29-1 combines with J gene TRBJ2-7; 7 bases are a match to TRBD1. The ends lost 7 bases at V and 3 bases at J; junction bases unmatched: 6. Germline V gene lookup returns CDR1 SQVTM and CDR2 ANQGSEA. The CDR3 is made up of 12 amino acids. The DNA of the CDR3 is TGCAGCGGCCAAACAGGGGTCTACGAGCAGTACTTC. It codes for CSGQTGVYEQYF.

In its sample, this clonotype was seen many times. The chain is built from TRBV2 and TRBJ2-5; D is perhaps TRBD2 (6 bases). The CDR3 length is 15 residues. V lost 6 bases, J lost 5 bases, and 19 bases lay in between. The germline gives CDR1 SNHLY, CDR2 FYNNEI. In nucleotides, the CDR3 is TGTGCCAGCAGCCTACGGGACTCTCCCTGGGAGACCCAGTACTTC. Amino acid sequence: CASSLRDSPWETQYF.

This clonotype has just a few counts. This sequence joins TRBV11-2 and TRBJ2-1; 14 bases map to TRBD2. Trimming cost V 4 bases and J 6 bases; bases outside gene matches: 5. Germline lookup yields CDR1 SGHAT and CDR2 FQNNGV. The CDR3 is made up of 16 amino acids. The CDR3 loop is CASSSTTSGRANEQFF. CDR3 nucleotides: TGTGCCAGCAGCTCGACGACTAGCGGGAGGGCCAATGAGCAGTTCTTC.

This clonotype was observed a few times. V and J are TRBV29-1 and TRBJ2-7; D unresolved. The CDR3 is 13 residues long. Germline assignment: CDR1 SQVTM and CDR2 ANQGSEA. V shed 1 base and J shed 3 bases, with 10 bases lying between them. In nucleotides, the CDR3 is TGCAGCGTTGAAGTCTCGGATTACTACGAGCAGTACTTC. Translation: CSVEVSDYYEQYF.

There are many counts of this clonotype. The chain joins TRBV20-1 to TRBJ2-2; D possibly corresponds to TRBD1 (6 bases). This CDR3 is 16 amino acids long. CDR1 is DFQATT and CDR2 is SNEGSKA in the germline V gene (reference sequence). The V and J ends lost 2 bases and 2 bases respectively, with 15 bases between them. The CDR3 DNA is TGCAGTGCTAGAAATAGGAAGGACAGCAACACCGGGGAGCTGTTTTTT. It encodes CSARNRKDSNTGELFF.

The rearrangement links TRBV24-1 to TRBJ1-1; D is unclear. Looked up from germline, CDR1 is KGHDR and CDR2 is SFDVKD. This CDR3 contains 11 residues. The V gene lost 5 bases and the J gene lost 5 bases, with 5 bases spanning the gap. CDR3 region: CATSVGTEAFF. Written as DNA, the CDR3 is TGTGCCACCAGTGTAGGGACTGAAGCTTTCTTT.

The chain uses TRBV12-3 or TRBV12-4 and TRBJ2-1, with a tentative D call TRBD2 (6 bases). The CDR3 has 15 residues. V was shortened by 5 bases and J by 6 bases, with 17 bases between the two germline ends. The CDR3 sequence: CASSPFGWGVNEQFF. CDR3 DNA: TGTGCCAGCAGTCCGTTTGGATGGGGGGTCAATGAGCAGTTCTTC.

The chain joins TRBV11-2 to TRBJ2-7, with 9 bases that match TRBD2. The CDR3 sequence is 16 residues long. Germline CDR1 SGHAT, CDR2 FQNNGV. V shed 5 bases and J 1 base; nucleotides not matched to a gene: 9. CDR3 region: CASSPNRAGGSYEQYV. The CDR3 region has the DNA TGTGCCAGCAGCCCTAACAGAGCGGGGGGATCCTACGAGCAGTACGTC.

This clonotype was counted a few times. The chain employs TRBV27 and TRBJ2-5, with D perhaps given as TRBD1 or TRBD2 (5 bases each). Per the germline V gene, CDR1 is MNHEY and CDR2 is SMNVEV (reference sequence). The V end was cut by 5 bases, the J end by 0 bases, with 13 bases between. The CDR3 spans 15 residues. CDR3 protein: CASSGDGWYQETQYF. As DNA, the CDR3 is TGTGCCAGCAGTGGGGACGGCTGGTACCAAGAGACCCAGTACTTC.

This clonotype appeared a few times. This chain uses TRBV5-6 with TRBJ2-1; D uncertain. There are 14 residues in the CDR3. The germline V and J ends were trimmed by 1 base and 5 bases, with 10 bases remaining between them. CDR1 is SGHDT, CDR2 YYEEEE, per germline. The CDR3: CASSLSLADNEQFF. The CDR3 nucleotides are TGTGCCAGCAGCTTGTCCCTTGCGGACAATGAGCAGTTCTTC.

The chain links TRBV7-2 to TRBJ2-3; tentative D call: TRBD2 (6 bases). With 5 bases removed from V and 3 bases from J, the gap between germline ends came to 15 bases. CDR3 length equals 15 residues. The germline gives CDR1 SGHTA, CDR2 FQGNSA. The CDR3 region is CASSHGPGGTDTQYF. The CDR3 bases are TGTGCCAGCAGCCACGGGCCCGGGGGAACAGATACGCAGTATTTT. The full variable domain, rest sourced from reference TRBV7-2 and TRBJ2-3, is GAGVSQSPSNKVTEKGKDVELRCDPISGHTALYWYRQSLGQGLEFLIYFQGNSAPDKSGLPSDRFSAERTGGSVSTLTIQRTQQEDSAVYLCASSHGPGGTDTQYFGPGTRLTVL.

The gene calls are TRBV13 and TRBJ2-7; 8 bases agree with TRBD2. Per germline, CDR1 PRHDT and CDR2 FYEKMQ (reference sequence). J gave up 6 bases and V 1 base, and 2 bases lay outside the gene matches. The CDR3 has 13 amino acids. In DNA form, the CDR3 reads TGTGCCAGCAGCTTAGTAGGGACTAGCGAGCAGTACTTC. Protein sequence: CASSLVGTSEQYF.

V and J are TRBV12-3 or TRBV12-4 and TRBJ2-3, with 10 bases matching TRBD1. There are 13 residues in the CDR3. With V trimmed by 8 bases and J by 6 bases, 5 bases remained unmatched. The CDR3 bases are TGTGCCAGCGGGACAGGGGAGAGGGATACGCAGTATTTT. Translated: CASGTGERDTQYF.

The V and J genes are TRBV7-9 and TRBJ1-1; unclear D gene. V was pared by 1 base and J by 8 bases, with 11 bases between. This CDR3 region has 13 residues. Germline CDR1 SEHNR, CDR2 FQNEAQ (reference sequence). CDR3 loop: CASSLVNSPEAFF. CDR3 DNA: TGTGCCAGCAGCTTAGTCAATTCGCCAGAAGCTTTCTTT.

There are a few counts of this clonotype. This rearrangement joins TRBV7-8 to TRBJ1-5; D ambiguous. Trimming shortened V by 5 bases and J by 0 bases, and 11 bases separated the two germline ends. This CDR3 region has 15 residues. Germline loops: CDR1 SGHVS, CDR2 FQNEAQ. The CDR3 DNA is TGTGCCAGCAGCCTTTCCCGATATAGCAATCAGCCCCAGCATTTT. Translating gives CASSLSRYSNQPQHF.

V usage is TRBV29-1 and J usage is TRBJ2-5; D remains unclear. This CDR3 is built from 14 residues. Germline CDR1 SQVTM, CDR2 ANQGSEA. V dropped 0 bases and J dropped 5 bases, with 13 bases sitting between them. The CDR3 DNA reads TGCAGCGTTGAAGATAGACGCCAAGCGGAGACCCAGTACTTC. Amino acid sequence: CSVEDRRQAETQYF. The variable domain in full, with the rest retrieved from reference TRBV29-1 and TRBJ2-5, is SAVISQKPSRDICQRGTSLTIQCQVDSQVTMMFWYRQQPGQSLTLIATANQGSEATYESGFVIDKFPISRPNLTFSTLTVSNMSPEDSSIYLCSVEDRRQAETQYFGPGTRLLVL.

J is TRBJ2-7 and V is TRBV7-6, with 9 nucleotides matching TRBD1. This CDR3 is 14 amino acids long. Germline CDR1 and CDR2: SGHVS and FNYEAQ. J lost 2 bases, V lost 5 bases, and 4 bases had no gene match. CDR3 amino acids: CASSQGTGPYEQYV. The CDR3 bases are TGTGCCAGCAGCCAAGGGACAGGGCCCTACGAGCAGTACGTC.

This clonotype was seen at least ten times. The chain combines TRBV27 with TRBJ1-2; 10 nucleotides match TRBD1. In germline, CDR1 is MNHEY, CDR2 SMNVEV (reference sequence). The V and J ends lost 5 bases and 4 bases, in that order; junction bases with no gene match: 4. The CDR3 loop spans 14 amino acids. The chain's CDR3 is CASSPGTGAYGYTF. The CDR3 DNA reads as TGTGCCAGCAGTCCCGGGACAGGGGCCTATGGCTACACCTTC.

This chain uses TRBV7-9 with TRBJ2-5; D is possibly TRBD1 (5 bases). Germline V lookup: CDR1 SEHNR, CDR2 FQNEAQ (reference sequence). This CDR3 comprises 14 residues. Deletions cut 1 base from V and 4 bases from J, with 10 bases between. CDR3 sequence: CASSLDWGGETQYF. As DNA, the CDR3 is TGTGCCAGCAGCTTAGATTGGGGCGGAGAGACCCAGTACTTC.

The sample holds a few counts of this clonotype. The V gene is TRBV12-3 or TRBV12-4, the J gene TRBJ2-5; no firm D call. V lost 3 bases and J lost 5, with 16 bases in between. The CDR3 extends over 15 amino acids. CDR3 sequence reads: CASSFNGRDRETQYF. The CDR3 nucleotides are TGTGCCAGCAGTTTCAATGGTAGAGATCGGGAGACCCAGTACTTC.

This clonotype was detected only a few times. This chain joins TRBV7-9 and TRBJ2-2; 8 bases map to TRBD2. V was pared by 4 bases and J by 8 bases, with 9 bases of the junction left unmatched. There are 15 residues in the CDR3. Germline V gene sequence: CDR1 SEHNR, CDR2 FQNEAQ (reference sequence). CDR3 DNA sequence: TGTGCCAGCAGCTCGCTTCCGGGGGGGCCTGGGGAGCTGTTTTTT. Protein product: CASSSLPGGPGELFF. Together with reference TRBV7-9 and TRBJ2-2, the CDR3 gives the full variable domain: DTGVSQNPRHKITKRGQNVTFRCDPISEHNRLYWYRQTLGQGPEFLTYFQNEAQLEKSRLLSDRFSAERPKGSFSTLEIQRTEQGDSAMYLCASSSLPGGPGELFFGEGSRLTVL.

This clonotype was recorded a few times. The chain uses TRBV6-5 and TRBJ1-1; no definite D call. The CDR3 covers 16 residues. CDR1 is MNHEY and CDR2 is SVGAGI in the germline V gene. Trimming pared 0 bases from V and 0 bases from J, leaving 11 bases between. The CDR3 sequence is CASSYSAQTMNTEAFF. The CDR3 bases are TGTGCCAGCAGTTACTCGGCGCAGACCATGAACACTGAAGCTTTCTTT.

A few counts support this clonotype. The chain combines TRBV4-2 with TRBJ1-6, with D hard to call. V lost 0 bases, J lost 10 bases, and 16 bases lay in between. The length of the CDR3 is 16 residues. Germline values: CDR1 LGHNA, CDR2 YNFKEQ. The CDR3 DNA follows: TGTGCCAGCAGCCAAGATTTAACAGTCGTTGGATCACCCCTCCACTTT. Translation gives CASSQDLTVVGSPLHF.

The chain couples TRBV18 to TRBJ2-1; possibly TRBD1 or TRBD2 for D (5 bases each). The CDR3 length is 13 residues. CDR1 KGHSH and CDR2 LQKENI come from the germline V gene. V lost 4 bases and J 10 bases, leaving 14 bases between the germline ends. This CDR3 reads CASSRPGPQEQFF. CDR3 in DNA: TGTGCCAGCTCACGCCCGGGACCGCAGGAGCAGTTCTTC.

This clonotype was seen a handful of times. The rearrangement joins TRBV3-1 to TRBJ2-3; a weak D match, TRBD1 (5 bases). Trimming pared 0 bases from V and 14 bases from J, leaving 21 bases between. The CDR3 is 15 amino acids. CDR1 LGHDT and CDR2 YNNKEL come from the germline V gene (reference sequence). CDR3 sequence: CASSQDYGAREIMYF. CDR3 nucleotides: TGTGCCAGCAGCCAAGATTATGGGGCCAGAGAGATAATGTATTTT.

This CDR3 reads CSASGDRDYEQYF. The CDR3, as DNA: TGCAGTGCTAGTGGGGACAGGGACTACGAGCAGTACTTC. V usage is TRBV20-1 and J usage is TRBJ2-7; 9 bases map to TRBD1. The V segment lost 3 bases and the J segment 3 bases; nucleotides outside the gene matches: 3. Per the germline V gene, CDR1 is DFQATT and CDR2 is SNEGSKA (reference sequence). This CDR3 has 13 residues.

This clonotype was picked up a small number of times. The chain recombines TRBV27 with TRBJ2-3; D may correspond to TRBD1 or TRBD2 (5 bases each). Germline V gene data show CDR1 as MNHEY and CDR2 as SMNVEV (reference sequence). The CDR3 extends over 18 amino acids. V was clipped by 3 bases and J by 3 bases, with 22 bases between them. CDR3 in DNA: TGTGCCAGCAGTTTCCTGACCCAGGGAGCCGAGTTAACAGATACGCAGTATTTT. Translation: CASSFLTQGAELTDTQYF.

This clonotype showed up many times. The chain recombines TRBV5-1 with TRBJ1-1; 7 positions match TRBD1. Germline lookup yields CDR1 SGHRS and CDR2 YFSETQ. The V segment lost 3 bases and the J segment 6 bases; nucleotides outside the gene matches: 8. The CDR3 is 14 residues long. The CDR3 sequence: CASSSDRDGAEAFF. The DNA for the CDR3 is TGCGCCAGCAGCTCTGACAGGGACGGGGCTGAAGCTTTCTTT.